The entry below describes one TCR beta chain. As yet, its antigen is unknown. The trim removed 3 bases at V and 5 bases at J, leaving 6 bases unmatched. CDR1 is SGHTA, CDR2 FQGTGA, per germline. The CDR3 loop spans 16 amino acids. Next came a second PCR, run for roughly 6 to 11 cycles, which used a sample-barcoded 5' primer along with a J-beta primer mix. CDR3-containing paired-end reads numbering at least 3 million came from each sample. MiXCR was run by TCRdb on the 5' RACE reads, yielding one entry per CDR3 protein. The sample lists 700,000 to 850,000 distinct CDR3 sequences, less than 70% seen once, with about 42% in the top ten. This entry is derived from a study of blood T cells in healthy people across ages. Overall study: The template switching approach captured approximately one barcoded beta molecule for every two T cells. The study, taken as a whole, reports: PBMCs were not sorted, which prevented a conclusive comparison of naive versus antigen-experienced cells.

V is TRBV7-3 and J is TRBJ2-1; 11 nucleotides align to TRBD2. This TCR was recovered from a man aged 80 or over in good health. The sequencing sample was made of blood. This CDR3 reads CASSLPGTSGNNEQFF. The DNA of the CDR3 is TGTGCCAGCAGCTTGCCCGGGACTAGCGGAAACAATGAGCAGTTCTTC.